Presented here are 20 T cell receptor beta chains from one specimen sequenced in a study of T cell responses to AZD1222 COVID-19 vaccine. The protocol was immunoSEQ multiplex PCR, while the TCRdb copy is restricted to in-frame clones and leaves out a portion. The table includes around 180,000 clones, about 91% detected once. Sample: peripheral blood, taken on day 0 of AZD1222 vaccination. The receptor set was obtained from an adult in good health.

The chain carries TRBV6-5 and TRBJ2-7, with D tentatively TRBD1 (5 bases). The CDR3 is made up of 14 amino acids. Germline values: CDR1 MNHEY, CDR2 SVGAGI. V was cut by 4 bases and J by 5 bases, with 15 bases left in between. CDR3 amino acids: CASSLVQGTHEQYF. The DNA for the CDR3 is TGTGCCAGCAGTTTGGTCCAGGGAACCCACGAGCAGTACTTC.

V gene TRBV18 combines with J gene TRBJ1-2, with D uncertain. This CDR3 has 15 residues. Germline V gives CDR1 KGHSH, CDR2 LQKENI. Trimming pared 5 bases from V and 3 bases from J, leaving 16 bases between. CDR3: CASSAGVQDHYGYTF. For the CDR3, the DNA is TGTGCCAGCTCAGCGGGAGTCCAGGATCACTATGGCTACACCTTC.

The V and J genes are TRBV28 and TRBJ1-4; TRBD1 might be the D (6 bases). The V end lost 1 base, the J end lost 5 bases, and 11 bases lay between the germline ends. From germline, CDR1 is MDHEN and CDR2 SYDVKM. There are 15 residues in the CDR3. DNA for the CDR3: TGTGCCAGCAGTTTATCGACAGGAGGGAATGAAAAACTGTTTTTT. Amino acids: CASSLSTGGNEKLFF.

J is TRBJ1-2 and V is TRBV2; a weak D match, TRBD1 (6 bases). The CDR3 totals 12 residues. V was clipped by 7 bases and J by 6 bases, with 12 bases between them. CDR1 is SNHLY and CDR2 is FYNNEI in the germline V gene. This CDR3 reads CASTPGADGYTF. The CDR3 coding sequence is TGTGCCAGCACCCCAGGGGCGGATGGCTACACCTTC. The full variable domain, with the rest looked up from reference TRBV2 and TRBJ1-2, is EPEVTQTPSHQVTQMGQEVILRCVPISNHLYFYWYRQILGQKVEFLVSFYNNEISEKSEIFDDQFSVERPDGSNFTLKIRSTKLEDSAMYFCASTPGADGYTFGSGTRLTVV.

This chain joins TRBV6-5 and TRBJ1-3, with 10 bases that match TRBD1. Germline loops: CDR1 MNHEY, CDR2 SVGAGI. This CDR3 has 14 residues. The V and J ends lost 7 bases and 6 bases, in that order; junction bases with no gene match: 6. In DNA form, the CDR3 reads TGTGCCAGCACACCGGGACAGGGGCAAAACACCATATATTTT. It is translated as CASTPGQGQNTIYF.

The V and J genes are TRBV3-1 (or the pseudogene TRBV3-2) and TRBJ1-5; weak D call: TRBD1 (6 bases). V was clipped by 6 bases and J by 5 bases, with 11 bases between them. The CDR3 spans 13 residues. The germline gives CDR1 LGHDT, CDR2 YNNKEL (reference sequence). CDR3 coding DNA: TGTGCCAGCAGTCTTTCAGGGGATCAGCCCCAGCATTTT. Its translation: CASSLSGDQPQHF.

This chain joins TRBV5-5 and TRBJ1-2; D is perhaps TRBD1 (6 bases). This CDR3 spans 15 amino acids. Germline CDR1 SGHKS, CDR2 YYEKEE (reference sequence). Trimming removed 1 base at V and 4 bases at J, with 14 bases between. CDR3 DNA sequence: TGTGCCAGCAGCTTGAGTCAGGGGAGTGGCTATGGCTACACCTTC. Its protein is CASSLSQGSGYGYTF.

This rearrangement joins TRBV12-3 or TRBV12-4 to TRBJ1-5, with D perhaps TRBD1 (5 bases). The V and J ends lost 9 bases and 6 bases respectively, with 12 bases between them. This CDR3 has 12 amino acids. DNA of the CDR3: TGTGCCAGTGGGGGGGTGGCTCAGCCCCAGCATTTT. Protein: CASGGVAQPQHF.

V is TRBV7-2 and J is TRBJ2-1; D is possibly TRBD2 (6 bases). V lost 4 bases to trimming and J lost 2 bases, with 21 bases between them. The CDR3 has 18 amino acids. Germline V lookup: CDR1 SGHTA, CDR2 FQGNSA. CDR3 region: CASSSRLERGDAYNEQFF. CDR3 bases: TGTGCCAGCAGCTCCCGCTTAGAGCGCGGGGATGCCTACAATGAGCAGTTCTTC.

The V gene is TRBV30, the J gene TRBJ1-6; D gene ambiguous. V lost 2 bases and J 10 bases, leaving 15 bases between the germline ends. Germline CDR1 and CDR2: GTSNPN and SVGIG (reference sequence). This CDR3 contains 14 residues. The chain's CDR3 is CAWSPKIGRSPLHF. The CDR3 DNA is TGTGCCTGGAGTCCAAAAATCGGACGCTCACCCCTCCACTTT.

The V call is TRBV12-3 or TRBV12-4, the J call TRBJ1-2; D not certain. The V gene lost 3 bases and the J gene lost 1 base, with 6 bases spanning the gap. The CDR3 is 13 residues long. The CDR3 DNA sequence: TGTGCCAGCAGTTTCGGGATTAACTATGGCTACACCTTC. As protein: CASSFGINYGYTF.

The rearrangement links TRBV5-1 to TRBJ2-1; 12 nucleotides line up with TRBD2. Germline CDR1 is SGHRS and CDR2 is YFSETQ. V shed 4 bases, J shed 8 bases, and the junction held 13 bases outside the gene matches. CDR3 length: 17 residues. In DNA form, the CDR3 reads TGCGCCAGCAGCATTCTAACTAGCGGGGGGCCCCCCCATGAGCAGTTCTTC. Translating it yields CASSILTSGGPPHEQFF.

The V and J genes are TRBV28 and TRBJ2-3; D perhaps matches TRBD1 (6 bases). Per germline, CDR1 MDHEN and CDR2 SYDVKM. Trimming cost V 4 bases and J 5 bases, with 19 bases left between them. The CDR3 length is 16 residues. In DNA, the CDR3 is TGTGCCAGCAGTTACCCCAGGGGCCAGGGTGGAGATACGCAGTATTTT. Encoded protein: CASSYPRGQGGDTQYF.

The V gene is TRBV5-1, the J gene TRBJ2-2; perhaps TRBD1 as D (6 bases). CDR1 is SGHRS and CDR2 is YFSETQ in the germline V gene. Trimming took 7 bases from V and 3 from J, leaving 13 bases between them. CDR3 length: 14 residues. The CDR3 DNA sequence: TGCGCCAGCGGCACAGGGCTCTACACCGGGGAGCTGTTTTTT. It codes for CASGTGLYTGELFF.

This rearrangement joins TRBV30 to TRBJ2-7, with D tentatively TRBD1 (6 bases). The length of the CDR3 is 13 residues. From germline, CDR1 is GTSNPN and CDR2 SVGIG (reference sequence). V was trimmed by 2 bases and J by 1 base, leaving 9 bases between them. The DNA for the CDR3 is TGTGCCTGGAGTAGGGGGTTGTCCTACGAGCAGTACTTC. Translating gives CAWSRGLSYEQYF.

This chain connects TRBV5-4 to TRBJ1-1; D gene ambiguous. CDR3 length equals 13 residues. The germline CDR1 and CDR2 sequences are SGHNT and YYREEE (reference sequence). V was clipped by 2 bases and J by 1 base, with 6 bases between them. In DNA, the CDR3 is TGTGCCAGCAGCTTTCAGTGGAACACTGAAGCTTTCTTT. Translation gives CASSFQWNTEAFF.

V usage is TRBV4-1 and J usage is TRBJ2-1; 9 bases align to TRBD1. Germline lookup yields CDR1 MGHRA and CDR2 YSYEKL. V gave up 2 bases and J gave up 4 bases; unmatched junction bases: 9. This CDR3 spans 17 amino acids. In DNA form, the CDR3 reads TGCGCCAGCAGCCAATACGAGATGGGACAGGGATACAATGAGCAGTTCTTC. It translates to CASSQYEMGQGYNEQFF.

Only a few counts were recorded for this clone. The chain is built from TRBV2 and TRBJ2-3; 8 bases are a match to TRBD2. The CDR3 consists of 15 residues. Germline-derived CDR1 and CDR2 are SNHLY and FYNNEI. V lost 3 bases and J lost 3; bases outside the gene matches: 5. The chain's CDR3 is CASSDQRGRTDTQYF. CDR3 DNA: TGTGCCAGCAGTGACCAGCGGGGGCGTACAGATACGCAGTATTTT.

The chain carries TRBV7-3 and TRBJ1-1, with 9 bases that match TRBD1. Germline V lookup: CDR1 SGHTA, CDR2 FQGTGA. CDR3 size: 19 residues. With 1 base clipped from V and 5 bases from J, the junction kept 17 bases outside the gene matches. The CDR3 here is CASSLNVPGTGHFLTEAFF. CDR3 DNA sequence: TGTGCCAGCAGCTTAAACGTACCGGGGACAGGGCATTTTTTGACTGAAGCTTTCTTT.

The V and J genes are TRBV2 and TRBJ1-6, with TRBD1 as a possible D gene (5 bases). Germline V gene data show CDR1 as SNHLY and CDR2 as FYNNEI. V was cut by 1 base and J by 10 bases, with 14 bases left in between. The CDR3 length is 15 residues. This CDR3 is CASSEEVGGNSPLHF. CDR3 DNA sequence: TGTGCCAGCAGTGAAGAGGTGGGGGGAAACTCACCCCTCCACTTT.